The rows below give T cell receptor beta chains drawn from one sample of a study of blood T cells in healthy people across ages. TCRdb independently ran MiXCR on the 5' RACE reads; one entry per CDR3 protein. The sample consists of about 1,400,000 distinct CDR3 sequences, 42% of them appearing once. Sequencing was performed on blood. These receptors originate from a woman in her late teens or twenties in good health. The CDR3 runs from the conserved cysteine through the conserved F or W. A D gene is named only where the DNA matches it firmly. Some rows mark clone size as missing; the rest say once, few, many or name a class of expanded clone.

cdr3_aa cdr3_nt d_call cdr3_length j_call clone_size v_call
CSSLLLDFSQFF TGCAGTTCCCTCCTGTTGGACTTCTCTCAGTTCTTC . 12 TRBJ2-1 once TRBV20-1
CASSPTGGDSPLHF TGTGCCAGCAGTCCGACAGGGGGAGATTCACCCCTCCACTTT TRBD1 14 TRBJ1-6 few TRBV12-3/TRBV12-4
CASSTAGTGNEQFF TGCGCCAGCAGCACCGCCGGGACAGGGAATGAGCAGTTCTTC TRBD1 14 TRBJ2-1 . TRBV5-1
CASSAWRDEQYF TGTGCCAGCAGTGCTTGGAGAGACGAGCAGTACTTC . 12 TRBJ2-7 . TRBV6-1
CASSPGAGNGNTEAFF TGCGCCAGCAGCCCGGGGGCAGGAAACGGGAACACTGAAGCTTTCTTT . 16 TRBJ1-1 . TRBV4-1
CASSDTGGDEQFF TGTGCCAGCAGTGACACAGGGGGGGATGAGCAGTTCTTC . 13 TRBJ2-1 . TRBV6-2/TRBV6-3
CASSLATVTYEQYF TGTGCCAGCAGTTTGGCGACGGTGACCTACGAGCAGTACTTC . 14 TRBJ2-7 few TRBV28
CASSYLGGDGSNQPQHF TGTGCCAGCAGTTACTTGGGGGGTGATGGTAGCAATCAGCCCCAGCATTTT . 17 TRBJ1-5 . TRBV6-6
CASSPRGGKDTQYF TGTGCCAGCAGCCCAAGGGGGGGGAAGGATACGCAGTATTTT . 14 TRBJ2-3 . TRBV7-2
CASSQMGDWIRETQYF TGTGCCAGCAGTCAAATGGGGGACTGGATTCGGGAGACCCAGTACTTC . 16 TRBJ2-5 . TRBV2
CATRASGSNQPQHF TGTGCCACCAGGGCTTCAGGTAGCAATCAGCCCCAGCATTTT . 14 TRBJ1-5 . TRBV24-1
CASSQGPSGPYNEQFF TGTGCCAGCAGCCAAGGTCCCAGCGGGCCCTACAATGAGCAGTTCTTC . 16 TRBJ2-1 . TRBV4-2
CASSQEAQRNTGELFF TGCGCCAGCAGCCAAGAGGCACAGAGGAACACCGGGGAGCTGTTTTTT . 16 TRBJ2-2 . TRBV4-1
CSARETLAGGDTQYF TGCAGTGCTAGAGAGACCCTAGCGGGAGGTGATACGCAGTATTTT TRBD2 15 TRBJ2-3 . TRBV20-1